What follows are 32 T cell receptor beta chains derived from one specimen sequenced in a study of PD-L1 blockade in urothelial cancer. The time point here: peripheral blood 6 weeks after treatment start. Measured with immunoSEQ multiplex PCR; TCRdb has only the in-frame clones, and not every one. This sample yields 40,000 to 55,000 clones, of which about 90% are seen a single time; about 7.3% belongs to the top ten. Material: PBMCs, obtained around atezolizumab (anti-PD-L1) treatment. These receptor sequences come from a man in his sixties or seventies with urothelial cancer.

The chain has TRBV29-1 and TRBJ2-1; D uncertain. CDR3 size: 11 residues. Germline V gene data show CDR1 as SQVTM and CDR2 as ANQGSEA. V was cut by 4 bases and J by 5 bases, with 6 bases left in between. The CDR3 nucleotides are TGCAGCGTTGGGCAGAACAATGAGCAGTTCTTC. Residues: CSVGQNNEQFF.

The chain is built from TRBV10-2 and TRBJ1-1, with D possibly TRBD1 on 6 matching bases. Looked up from germline, CDR1 is WSHSY and CDR2 is SAAADI. With 3 bases removed from V and 2 bases from J, the gap between germline ends came to 10 bases. The CDR3 is made up of 14 amino acids. Here the CDR3 reads CASSDLDSNTEAFF. In DNA form, the CDR3 reads TGCGCCAGCAGTGATCTGGACAGTAACACTGAAGCTTTCTTT.

The V call is TRBV11-1, the J call TRBJ2-5; TRBD1 matches at 8 bases. This CDR3 comprises 14 residues. Germline CDR1 and CDR2: SGHAT and FQDESV (reference sequence). V was clipped by 5 bases and J by 5 bases; unmatched bases: 7. Written as DNA, the CDR3 is TGTGCCAGCAGCCCGCCGGACAGGGAGGAGACCCAGTACTTC. Translating gives CASSPPDREETQYF.

The chain's CDR3 is CASSFPGYNEQFF. CDR3 nucleotides: TGTGCCAGCAGCTTCCCAGGGTACAATGAGCAGTTCTTC. V is TRBV5-4 and J is TRBJ2-1, with a possible D match to TRBD1 (5 bases). The V end lost 2 bases, the J end lost 4 bases, and 7 bases lay between the germline ends. CDR3 length equals 13 residues. CDR1 and CDR2 from the germline V gene are SGHNT and YYREEE (reference sequence).

The chain combines TRBV27 with TRBJ1-2, with D possibly matching TRBD1 (6 bases). V lost 4 bases to trimming and J lost 3 bases, with 15 bases between them. This CDR3 has 15 amino acids. In germline, CDR1 is MNHEY, CDR2 SMNVEV (reference sequence). The DNA of the CDR3 is TGTGCCAGCAGTTACTCGTTAACAGGGCACTATGGCTACACCTTC. It is translated as CASSYSLTGHYGYTF.

The chain has TRBV5-1 and TRBJ2-7, with 10 bases lining up with TRBD1. The CDR3 consists of 15 residues. Germline lookup yields CDR1 SGHRS and CDR2 YFSETQ. V dropped 4 bases and J dropped 5; count of bases not matched to a gene: 9. This CDR3 reads CASSLGGQGIHEQYF. CDR3 nucleotides: TGCGCCAGCAGCCTTGGGGGACAGGGGATCCACGAGCAGTACTTC. The whole variable domain, remainder taken from reference TRBV5-1 and TRBJ2-7, is KAGVTQTPRYLIKTRGQQVTLSCSPISGHRSVSWYQQTPGQGLQFLFEYFSETQRNKGNFPGRFSGRQFSNSRSEMNVSTLELGDSALYLCASSLGGQGIHEQYFGPGTRLTVT.

In nucleotides, the CDR3 is TGCGCCAGCAGCTTGGCCAACGGACTAGCGGGAAATGAGCAGTTCTTC. It yields the protein CASSLANGLAGNEQFF. The chain has TRBV5-1 and TRBJ2-1; 12 bases align to TRBD2. This CDR3 region has 16 residues. Trimming at V came to 0 bases and at J to 7 bases, leaving 5 bases not matched to a gene. Germline V gives CDR1 SGHRS, CDR2 YFSETQ.

V gene TRBV5-1 combines with J gene TRBJ2-7; D unresolved. CDR1 is SGHRS and CDR2 is YFSETQ in the germline V gene. CDR3 length: 11 residues. Trimming took off 0 bases at V and 6 bases at J, with 4 bases between the two ends. CDR3 nucleotides: TGCGCCAGCAGCTTGGATATCGAGCAGTACTTC. Protein product: CASSLDIEQYF.

This clone was counted a single time. The chain joins TRBV6-8 to TRBJ2-1; TRBD2 matches 8 bases. The V gene end was trimmed by 2 bases and the J gene end by 0 bases; junction bases not matched to a gene: 9. The germline gives CDR1 MNHGY, CDR2 SAAAGT. The CDR3 contains 18 residues. The CDR3 DNA sequence: TGTGCCAGCAGTTACCTTCATACTAGCGGATACTCCTACAATGAGCAGTTCTTC. Amino acids: CASSYLHTSGYSYNEQFF.

The chain is built from TRBV9 and TRBJ2-2, with 8 bases identical to TRBD2. In germline, CDR1 is SGDLS, CDR2 YYNGEE. After removal of 0 bases from V and 6 bases from J, the junction contained 7 bases not matched to a gene. The CDR3 sequence is 16 residues long. CDR3 DNA sequence: TGTGCCAGCAGCGTAGAAAGTAGCGGGACGGCCGGGGAGCTGTTTTTT. Translating it yields CASSVESSGTAGELFF. Full variable domain (remainder filled in from reference TRBV9 and TRBJ2-2): DSGVTQTPKHLITATGQRVTLRCSPRSGDLSVYWYQQSLDQGLQFLIQYYNGEERAKGNILERFSAQQFPDLHSELNLSSLELGDSALYFCASSVESSGTAGELFFGEGSRLTVL.

This clone is a singleton in its sample. The J gene is TRBJ2-3, the V gene TRBV29-1, with D hard to call. V lost 7 bases and J 6 bases, leaving 17 bases between the germline ends. The CDR3 length is 13 residues. Per germline, CDR1 SQVTM and CDR2 ANQGSEA. CDR3 in amino acids: CSANRRYPDTQYF. The DNA for the CDR3 is TGCAGCGCTAATCGAAGATATCCGGATACGCAGTATTTT.

The CDR3 sequence is CASNTGTGHNQPQHF. In DNA form, the CDR3 reads TGTGCCAGCAATACCGGGACAGGACACAATCAGCCCCAGCATTTT. V and J are TRBV28 and TRBJ1-5, with TRBD1 matching 8 bases. The V gene's germline CDR1 is MDHEN and CDR2 SYDVKM. Losses at the gene ends were 7 bases for V and 3 bases for J; bases not matched to a gene: 8. This CDR3 is built from 15 residues. Using reference TRBV28 and TRBJ1-5 for the parts outside the CDR3, the full variable domain is DVKVTQSSRYLVKRTGEKVFLECVQDMDHENMFWYRQDPGLGLRLIYFSYDVKMKEKGDIPEGYSVSREKKERFSLILESASTNQTSMYLCASNTGTGHNQPQHFGDGTRLSIL.

This chain connects TRBV5-6 to TRBJ2-1; TRBD2 matches 7 bases. The CDR3 is 14 residues long. Germline V CDR1 and CDR2: SGHDT, YYEEEE. The trim removed 3 bases at V and 10 bases at J, leaving 10 bases unmatched. The CDR3 protein is CASSSLAALGEQFF. CDR3 DNA sequence: TGTGCCAGCAGCTCCCTAGCGGCCCTTGGAGAGCAGTTCTTC.

The rearrangement joins TRBV11-2 to TRBJ2-7; 7 nucleotides agree with TRBD2. Losses at the gene ends were 3 bases for V and 3 bases for J; bases not matched to a gene: 20. This CDR3 has 19 residues. The germline V gene has CDR1 SGHAT and CDR2 FQNNGV. In nucleotides, the CDR3 is TGTGCCAGCAGCTTTAGGATCTTCGGGACTAATAGGACTGTCTACGAGCAGTACTTC. It encodes CASSFRIFGTNRTVYEQYF.

This chain connects TRBV5-1 to TRBJ2-3; 12 positions match TRBD2. The CDR3 sequence is 16 residues long. CDR1 is SGHRS and CDR2 is YFSETQ in the germline V gene. V lost 4 bases to trimming and J lost 0 bases; unmatched junction nucleotides: 3. CDR3 bases: TGCGCCAGCAGCCAACTAGCGGGAGGAAGCACAGATACGCAGTATTTT. Amino acid sequence: CASSQLAGGSTDTQYF.

The rearrangement uses TRBV23-1 and TRBJ1-5; 7 nucleotides line up with TRBD1. TRBV23-1 belongs to the ORF category, with a function that is uncertain. The CDR3 spans 15 residues. The ends lost 2 bases at V and 1 base at J; junction bases unmatched: 2. The CDR3 loop is CASSQGGQSNQPQHF. As DNA, the CDR3 is TGCGCCAGCAGTCAAGGGGGACAGAGCAATCAGCCCCAGCATTTT.

The chain combines TRBV7-9 with TRBJ2-2; 8 nucleotides line up with TRBD1. With V trimmed by 5 bases and J by 1 base, 9 bases remained unmatched. CDR1 and CDR2 from the germline V gene are SEHNR and FQNEAQ (reference sequence). The CDR3 runs 17 residues. This CDR3 is CASSQSSRGLNTGELFF. The CDR3 region has the DNA TGTGCCAGCAGCCAATCGTCCAGGGGGCTGAACACCGGGGAGCTGTTTTTT.

This rearrangement joins TRBV5-1 to TRBJ2-5; 13 bases are shared with TRBD2. Losses at the gene ends were 4 bases for V and 4 bases for J; bases not matched to a gene: 7. This CDR3 has 16 amino acids. Germline V gene lookup returns CDR1 SGHRS and CDR2 YFSETQ. For the CDR3, the DNA is TGCGCCAGCAGCGTAGGACTAGCGGGAGAGGTAGAGACCCAGTACTTC. Its translation is CASSVGLAGEVETQYF.

The chain uses TRBV5-1 and TRBJ2-3; 7 bases fit TRBD2. With 5 bases clipped from V and 4 bases from J, the junction kept 10 bases outside the gene matches. The CDR3 contains 15 residues. CDR1 is SGHRS and CDR2 is YFSETQ in the germline V gene. The CDR3 loop is CASRPGGGVPDTQYF. The CDR3 DNA follows: TGCGCCAGCAGGCCCGGGGGAGGGGTCCCAGATACGCAGTATTTT.

The rearrangement joins TRBV25-1 to TRBJ1-4, with 8 bases lining up with TRBD1. The CDR3 spans 16 residues. Trimming at V came to 4 bases and at J to 8 bases, leaving 12 bases not matched to a gene. Germline V gives CDR1 MGHDK, CDR2 SYGVNS. Written as DNA, the CDR3 is TGTGCCAGCAGTGGTACACAGGGGGAAGATTGGGAAAAACTGTTTTTT. As protein: CASSGTQGEDWEKLFF.

This clone was observed a single time. The chain joins TRBV7-2 to TRBJ2-7; 7 bases are shared with TRBD1. The germline gives CDR1 SGHTA, CDR2 FQGNSA. Unmatched junction bases numbered 9, after V lost 7 bases and J lost 3 bases. The CDR3 covers 14 residues. CDR3: CASIPPGTVYEQYF. CDR3 DNA: TGTGCCAGCATCCCACCCGGGACAGTCTACGAGCAGTACTTC.

This sequence joins TRBV19 and TRBJ1-5; 8 nucleotides line up with TRBD1. The length of the CDR3 is 15 residues. The germline V gene encodes CDR1 LNHDA and CDR2 SQIVND (reference sequence). Germline trimming cut 7 bases from V and 3 bases from J; bases unmatched to any gene: 8. The CDR3 protein is CASNGDRRYNQPQHF. The CDR3 bases are TGTGCCAGTAATGGGGACAGGAGATACAATCAGCCCCAGCATTTT.

The chain combines TRBV5-1 with TRBJ2-3, with TRBD1 as a possible D gene (6 bases). Germline V gene sequence: CDR1 SGHRS, CDR2 YFSETQ. CDR3 size: 15 residues. Between the trimmed V and J ends, which lost 5 bases and 0 bases, there was a span of 13 bases. This CDR3 is CASRLQGTSTDTQYF. The CDR3 nucleotides are TGCGCCAGCAGGCTACAGGGAACTAGCACAGATACGCAGTATTTT.

The count of this clone is one. V usage is TRBV19 and J usage is TRBJ2-7; tentative D call: TRBD1 (6 bases). In germline, CDR1 is LNHDA, CDR2 SQIVND (reference sequence). The CDR3 loop spans 16 amino acids. V shed 1 base and J shed 0 bases, with 13 bases lying between them. CDR3 DNA sequence: TGTGCCAGTAGTATAGGTACAGGGTCCTACTCCTACGAGCAGTACTTC. Translation gives CASSIGTGSYSYEQYF. Supplemented by reference TRBV19 and TRBJ2-7, the full variable domain reads DGGITQSPKYLFRKEGQNVTLSCEQNLNHDAMYWYRQDPGQGLRLIYYSQIVNDFQKGDIAEGYSVSREKKESFPLTVTSAQKNPTAFYLCASSIGTGSYSYEQYFGPGTRLTVT.

The chain carries TRBV10-3 and TRBJ1-1; possible D gene TRBD1, 5 bases. The CDR3 is 14 residues long. The germline V gene has CDR1 ENHRY and CDR2 SYGVKD. Trimming stripped 4 bases from V and 4 bases from J, with 13 bases between. The chain's CDR3 is CAISVGGKGTEAFF. CDR3 nucleotide sequence: TGTGCCATCAGTGTTGGGGGGAAGGGCACTGAAGCTTTCTTT.

CDR3 in DNA: TGCGCCAGCAGCCAAGGGACAGCGAACAATGAGCAGTTCTTC. Translation gives CASSQGTANNEQFF. V gene TRBV5-1 combines with J gene TRBJ2-1; the match to TRBD1 covers 7 bases. The V segment lost 4 bases and the J segment 5 bases; nucleotides outside the gene matches: 6. The germline CDR1 and CDR2 sequences are SGHRS and YFSETQ. The CDR3 runs 14 residues.

The CDR3 loop is CASRILAGAPYEQYF. The CDR3 coding sequence is TGTGCCAGCAGGATACTAGCGGGTGCTCCCTACGAGCAGTACTTC. The rearrangement links TRBV28 to TRBJ2-7; TRBD2 agrees at 9 bases. Germline trimming cut 6 bases from V and 2 bases from J; bases unmatched to any gene: 8. Per germline, CDR1 MDHEN and CDR2 SYDVKM. This CDR3 has 15 amino acids.

The J gene is TRBJ1-2, the V gene TRBV5-8; D perhaps matches TRBD1 (5 bases). Trimming took 4 bases from V and 8 from J, leaving 15 bases between them. This CDR3 region has 13 residues. The germline V gene encodes CDR1 SGHTS and CDR2 YDEGEE. The CDR3 here is CASSPTALGGYTF. CDR3 sequence (DNA): TGTGCCAGCAGCCCGACAGCCCTCGGGGGCTACACCTTC.

The count of this clone is one. The rearrangement uses TRBV19 and TRBJ2-1; 12 bases align to TRBD2. The ends lost 5 bases at V and 9 bases at J; junction bases unmatched: 2. The CDR3 extends over 13 amino acids. Germline-derived CDR1 and CDR2 are LNHDA and SQIVND (reference sequence). The CDR3 DNA sequence: TGTGCCAGTAGTTCTAGCGGGAGGGGTGAGCAGTTCTTC. Translated: CASSSSGRGEQFF.

The genes are TRBV7-3 and TRBJ2-3, with 9 bases aligning to TRBD2. Germline V lookup: CDR1 SGHTA, CDR2 FQGTGA. V gave up 4 bases and J gave up 2 bases; unmatched junction bases: 4. The CDR3 has 15 residues. The CDR3: CASSYSGSSTDTQYF. The DNA for the CDR3 is TGTGCCAGCAGCTATAGCGGGAGTTCCACAGATACGCAGTATTTT.

A single count supports this clone. This chain uses TRBV10-3 with TRBJ2-2, with D perhaps matching TRBD1 (6 bases). Trimming pared 2 bases from V and 2 bases from J, leaving 9 bases between. The germline CDR1 and CDR2 sequences are ENHRY and SYGVKD. The CDR3 is 15 residues long. CDR3 coding DNA: TGTGCCATCAGTGAGGGGGGCCCTAACACCGGGGAGCTGTTTTTT. Translation gives CAISEGGPNTGELFF.

This clone showed up just once. J is TRBJ2-3 and V is TRBV13, with 10 bases matching TRBD2. The CDR3 totals 15 residues. J lost 5 bases, V lost 5 bases, and 7 bases had no gene match. Germline CDR1 reads PRHDT; CDR2 reads FYEKMQ (reference sequence). The CDR3 loop reads CASSIRRLAGDTQYF. Written as DNA, the CDR3 is TGTGCCAGCAGCATACGTCGACTAGCGGGAGATACGCAGTATTTT.